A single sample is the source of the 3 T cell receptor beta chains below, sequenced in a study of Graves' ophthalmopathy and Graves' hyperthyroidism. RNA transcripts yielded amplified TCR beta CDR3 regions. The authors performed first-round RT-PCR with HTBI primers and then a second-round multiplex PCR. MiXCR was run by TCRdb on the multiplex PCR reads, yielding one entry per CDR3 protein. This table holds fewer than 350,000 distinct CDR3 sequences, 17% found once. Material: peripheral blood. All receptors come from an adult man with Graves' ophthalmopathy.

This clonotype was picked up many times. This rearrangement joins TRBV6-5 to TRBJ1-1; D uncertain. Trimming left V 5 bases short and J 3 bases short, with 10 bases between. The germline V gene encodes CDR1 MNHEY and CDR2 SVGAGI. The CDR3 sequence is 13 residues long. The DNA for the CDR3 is TGTGCCAGCAGTACTCGGGGATACACTGAAGCTTTCTTT. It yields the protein CASSTRGYTEAFF.

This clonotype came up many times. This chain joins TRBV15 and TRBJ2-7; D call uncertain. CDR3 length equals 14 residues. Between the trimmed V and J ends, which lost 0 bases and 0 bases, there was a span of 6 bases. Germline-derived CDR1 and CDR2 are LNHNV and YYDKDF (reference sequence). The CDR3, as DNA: TGTGCCACCAGCAGAGATGCCTTCTCCTACGAGCAGTACTTC. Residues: CATSRDAFSYEQYF.

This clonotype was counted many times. The CDR3 region is CASRTPTVGGYTF. The CDR3, as DNA: TGTGCCAGTAGGACCCCGACCGTGGGCGGCTACACCTTC. This sequence joins TRBV19 and TRBJ1-2; D remains ambiguous. The CDR3 has 13 amino acids. Trimming took off 6 bases at V and 8 bases at J, with 16 bases between the two ends. Germline CDR1 LNHDA, CDR2 SQIVND (reference sequence).